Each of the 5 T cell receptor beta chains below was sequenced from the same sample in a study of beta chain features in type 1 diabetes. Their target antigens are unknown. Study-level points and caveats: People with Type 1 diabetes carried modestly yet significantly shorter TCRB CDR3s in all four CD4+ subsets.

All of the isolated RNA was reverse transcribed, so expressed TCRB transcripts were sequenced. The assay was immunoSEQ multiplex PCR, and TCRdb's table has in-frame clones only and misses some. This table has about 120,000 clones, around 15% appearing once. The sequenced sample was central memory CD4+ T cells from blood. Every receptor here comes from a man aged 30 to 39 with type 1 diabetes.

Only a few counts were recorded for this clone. CDR3: CASSTGPSGNTIYF. In DNA, the CDR3 is TGTGCCAGCAGCACCGGGCCCTCTGGAAACACCATATATTTT. The V and J genes are TRBV9 and TRBJ1-3, with no clear D. V dropped 4 bases and J dropped 0 bases, with 8 bases sitting between them. In germline, CDR1 is SGDLS, CDR2 YYNGEE. The CDR3 runs 14 residues.

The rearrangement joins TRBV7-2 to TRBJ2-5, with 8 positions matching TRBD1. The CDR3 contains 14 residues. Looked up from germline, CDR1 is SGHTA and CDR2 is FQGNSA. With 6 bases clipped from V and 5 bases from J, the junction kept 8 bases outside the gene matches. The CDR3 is CASRKTQGGETQYF. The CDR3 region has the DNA TGTGCCAGCAGGAAAACACAGGGGGGTGAGACCCAGTACTTC.

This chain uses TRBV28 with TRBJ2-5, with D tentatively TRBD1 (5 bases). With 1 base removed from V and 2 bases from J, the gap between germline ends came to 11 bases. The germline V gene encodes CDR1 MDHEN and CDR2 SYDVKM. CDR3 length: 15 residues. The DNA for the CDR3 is TGTGCCAGCAGTTTATCCGGACAAGATCAAGAGACCCAGTACTTC. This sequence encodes CASSLSGQDQETQYF.

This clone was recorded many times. CDR3 protein: CAWSTGLAQETQYF. The CDR3 nucleotides are TGTGCCTGGAGTACCGGACTAGCCCAAGAGACCCAGTACTTC. The chain couples TRBV30 to TRBJ2-5, with 8 nucleotides matching TRBD2. The CDR3 sequence is 14 residues long. The trim removed 2 bases at V and 1 base at J, leaving 3 bases unmatched. Germline lookup yields CDR1 GTSNPN and CDR2 SVGIG (reference sequence).

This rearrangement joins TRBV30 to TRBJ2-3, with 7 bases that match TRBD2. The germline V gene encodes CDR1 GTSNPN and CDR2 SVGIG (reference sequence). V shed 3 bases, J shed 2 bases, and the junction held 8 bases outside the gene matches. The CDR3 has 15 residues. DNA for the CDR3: TGTGCCTGGAGCCTGGGAGGGGCGGCCACAGATACGCAGTATTTT. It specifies CAWSLGGAATDTQYF.